A single sample gave rise to the 28 T cell receptor beta chains below, sequenced in a study of control samples from healthy donors and cancer patients. The protocol was immunoSEQ multiplex PCR, while the TCRdb copy is restricted to in-frame clones and leaves out a portion. Of 150,000 to 200,000 clones detected, around nine tenths appear once; the ten largest clones hold approximately 1.4%. The source material was blood. The receptors here all came from a man aged 30 to 39 in good health.

This clone has only one observation. This chain joins TRBV6-5 and TRBJ2-1, with 10 positions matching TRBD2. V lost 5 bases, J lost 6 bases, and 7 bases stayed unmatched. Germline V gene sequence: CDR1 MNHEY, CDR2 SVGAGI. The CDR3 spans 15 residues. The CDR3 region is CASSRELAGTNEQFF. CDR3 nucleotides: TGTGCCAGCAGTAGGGAACTAGCGGGAACCAATGAGCAGTTCTTC.

The rearrangement joins TRBV7-9 to TRBJ2-7; D possibly matches TRBD1 or TRBD2 (5 bases each). Germline V gene sequence: CDR1 SEHNR, CDR2 FQNEAQ (reference sequence). Deletions cut 5 bases from V and 3 bases from J, with 20 bases between. This CDR3 is 16 amino acids long. The CDR3 here is CASSPRDLSALYEQYF. The CDR3 DNA reads TGTGCCAGCAGCCCCAGGGACCTCTCCGCCCTCTACGAGCAGTACTTC.

This chain connects TRBV30 to TRBJ2-7; D is perhaps TRBD1 (6 bases). The CDR3 has 14 residues. The germline V gene has CDR1 GTSNPN and CDR2 SVGIG (reference sequence). The V and J ends lost 4 bases and 2 bases respectively, with 15 bases between them. The CDR3 loop reads CAWTWTAGPYEQYF. As DNA, the CDR3 is TGTGCCTGGACCTGGACAGCCGGGCCCTACGAGCAGTACTTC.

The chain links TRBV10-1 to TRBJ2-3; 8 bases match TRBD2. The CDR3 runs to 15 residues. Germline assignment: CDR1 WNHNN and CDR2 SYGVQD (reference sequence). J lost 4 bases, V lost 6 bases, and 9 bases had no gene match. The CDR3 spells CASSAGGAGADTQYF. For the CDR3, the DNA is TGCGCCAGCAGCGCCGGGGGAGCGGGGGCAGATACGCAGTATTTT.

Remarks on this clone: The sample contains more than one DNA sequence encoding this CDR3. The J gene is TRBJ1-1, the V gene TRBV30; D perhaps matches TRBD1 (6 bases). Trimming cost V 4 bases and J 4 bases, with 10 bases left between them. CDR1 is GTSNPN and CDR2 is SVGIG in the germline V gene (reference sequence). CDR3 length: 12 residues. This CDR3 is CAWKGVGTEAFF. The CDR3 DNA sequence: TGTGCCTGGAAGGGGGTCGGCACTGAAGCTTTCTTT.

The gene calls are TRBV24-1 and TRBJ1-1, with D maybe TRBD1 (6 bases). Deletions cut 6 bases from V and 6 bases from J, with 16 bases between. Germline V gene lookup returns CDR1 KGHDR and CDR2 SFDVKD. The CDR3 has 14 residues. The CDR3 here is CATSPRGGTAEAFF. The CDR3 nucleotides read TGTGCCACCAGTCCCCGAGGGGGGACGGCTGAAGCTTTCTTT.

The gene calls are TRBV5-1 and TRBJ2-5; 12 nucleotides match TRBD2. Germline V gene lookup returns CDR1 SGHRS and CDR2 YFSETQ. Trimming cost V 2 bases and J 5 bases; bases outside gene matches: 7. CDR3 length: 16 amino acids. The chain's CDR3 is CASSFSSGRAWETQYF. CDR3 in DNA: TGCGCCAGCAGCTTCTCTAGCGGGAGGGCCTGGGAGACCCAGTACTTC.

The V call is TRBV5-6, the J call TRBJ2-1; a weak D match, TRBD2 (6 bases). The germline gives CDR1 SGHDT, CDR2 YYEEEE. Deletions cut 7 bases from V and 4 bases from J, with 18 bases between. The CDR3 runs 15 residues. CDR3 amino acids: CASQRTVGSYNEQFF. The CDR3 DNA reads TGTGCCAGCCAGCGGACTGTCGGGAGTTACAATGAGCAGTTCTTC.

The J gene is TRBJ2-1, the V gene TRBV2; TRBD2 aligns across 8 bases. V shed 7 bases, J shed 10 bases, and the junction held 9 bases outside the gene matches. The germline gives CDR1 SNHLY, CDR2 FYNNEI. The CDR3 is made up of 13 amino acids. In nucleotides, the CDR3 is TGTGCCAGCATAGCGGGACCGGCCAGGGAGCAGTTCTTC. Its translation is CASIAGPAREQFF.

DNA for the CDR3: TGTGCCAGTAGTATAGAAAACACTGAAGCTTTCTTT. Protein: CASSIENTEAFF. The genes are TRBV19 and TRBJ1-1; unclear D gene. The CDR3 length is 12 residues. Per the germline V gene, CDR1 is LNHDA and CDR2 is SQIVND (reference sequence). V lost 0 bases, J lost 2 bases, and 1 base lay in between. The variable domain in full, completed from reference TRBV19 and TRBJ1-1, reads DGGITQSPKYLFRKEGQNVTLSCEQNLNHDAMYWYRQDPGQGLRLIYYSQIVNDFQKGDIAEGYSVSREKKESFPLTVTSAQKNPTAFYLCASSIENTEAFFGQGTRLTVV.

The chain links TRBV25-1 to TRBJ1-2; 9 nucleotides match TRBD1. CDR3 length equals 11 residues. With 4 bases clipped from V and 13 bases from J, the junction kept 4 bases outside the gene matches. From germline, CDR1 is MGHDK and CDR2 SYGVNS. The CDR3 loop reads CASSGDRDRTF. The CDR3 DNA is TGTGCCAGCAGTGGGGACAGGGATCGCACCTTC.

This clone was counted once. The chain uses TRBV2 and TRBJ1-5; maybe TRBD1 (5 bases). V was trimmed by 2 bases and J by 6 bases, leaving 14 bases between them. The CDR3 runs to 15 residues. Germline V gives CDR1 SNHLY, CDR2 FYNNEI. The DNA of the CDR3 is TGTGCCAGCAGTGAAAGGGACTTTAATTCTCAGCCCCAGCATTTT. Encoded protein: CASSERDFNSQPQHF.

The V gene is TRBV2, the J gene TRBJ1-1, with 8 bases that match TRBD1. The CDR3 has 14 amino acids. Germline CDR1 is SNHLY and CDR2 is FYNNEI. With V trimmed by 3 bases and J by 4 bases, 4 bases remained unmatched. The CDR3 coding sequence is TGTGCCAGCAGTGACAGGGGGCTGGGCACTGAAGCTTTCTTT. It specifies CASSDRGLGTEAFF. The full variable domain, with the rest looked up from reference TRBV2 and TRBJ1-1, is EPEVTQTPSHQVTQMGQEVILRCVPISNHLYFYWYRQILGQKVEFLVSFYNNEISEKSEIFDDQFSVERPDGSNFTLKIRSTKLEDSAMYFCASSDRGLGTEAFFGQGTRLTVV.

Only one count was recorded for this clone. The rearrangement links TRBV6-6 to TRBJ2-1; the match to TRBD1 covers 7 bases. V lost 5 bases and J lost 4; bases outside the gene matches: 5. There are 14 residues in the CDR3. Germline lookup yields CDR1 MNHNY and CDR2 SVGAGI (reference sequence). The CDR3 region is CASSPRDSYNEQFF. DNA for the CDR3: TGTGCCAGCAGTCCCCGGGACAGTTACAATGAGCAGTTCTTC.

The rearrangement links TRBV27 to TRBJ2-2, with D uncertain. Trimming left V 5 bases short and J 4 bases short, with 5 bases between. CDR3 size: 12 residues. Germline loops: CDR1 MNHEY, CDR2 SMNVEV (reference sequence). The CDR3 is CASSLATGELFF. CDR3 nucleotides: TGTGCCAGCAGTCTCGCCACCGGGGAGCTGTTTTTT.

The chain has TRBV11-2 and TRBJ2-1; TRBD1 agrees at 9 bases. This CDR3 spans 14 amino acids. Germline CDR1 reads SGHAT; CDR2 reads FQNNGV. V trimming: 3 bases; J trimming: 6 bases; junction bases outside the gene matches: 3. This CDR3 reads CASSFGTGLNEQFF. The CDR3 bases are TGTGCCAGCAGCTTTGGGACAGGGCTCAATGAGCAGTTCTTC.

This chain joins TRBV10-3 and TRBJ2-7; 8 bases align to TRBD2. CDR1 is ENHRY, CDR2 SYGVKD, per germline. J gave up 3 bases and V 10 bases, and 11 bases lay outside the gene matches. The CDR3 spans 14 residues. The chain's CDR3 is CASRAGGPNYEQYF. As DNA, the CDR3 is TGTGCCAGCAGGGCGGGAGGACCCAACTACGAGCAGTACTTC.

This chain joins TRBV5-1 and TRBJ1-4; 7 bases align to TRBD1. V was pared by 5 bases and J by 0 bases, with 4 bases of the junction left unmatched. CDR1 is SGHRS and CDR2 is YFSETQ in the germline V gene. There are 15 residues in the CDR3. DNA for the CDR3: TGCGCCAGCAGTCAGGGGGACGCAACTAATGAAAAACTGTTTTTT. Its protein is CASSQGDATNEKLFF.

This clone was observed a few times. The chain combines TRBV5-5 with TRBJ1-5; no clear D. Trimming took 0 bases from V and 6 from J, leaving 7 bases between them. Germline lookup yields CDR1 SGHKS and CDR2 YYEKEE (reference sequence). There are 13 residues in the CDR3. CDR3 sequence reads: CASSLAHGQPQHF. CDR3 DNA: TGTGCCAGCAGCTTGGCCCATGGTCAGCCCCAGCATTTT.

This rearrangement joins TRBV7-9 to TRBJ1-1, with 8 bases matching TRBD1. V trimming: 5 bases; J trimming: 1 base; junction bases outside the gene matches: 6. Per the germline V gene, CDR1 is SEHNR and CDR2 is FQNEAQ (reference sequence). CDR3 length: 15 residues. CDR3 DNA sequence: TGTGCCAGCAGCCCCGGACAGGGATCGAACACTGAAGCTTTCTTT. It specifies CASSPGQGSNTEAFF.

This sequence joins TRBV7-2 and TRBJ1-5, with D uncertain. The length of the CDR3 is 14 residues. CDR1 is SGHTA and CDR2 is FQGNSA in the germline V gene. V was shortened by 4 bases and J by 8 bases, with 15 bases between the two germline ends. Written as DNA, the CDR3 is TGTGCCAGCAGCTCACCCCTGATGGGGAAGCCCCAGCATTTT. Translating gives CASSSPLMGKPQHF.

The sample holds one count of this clone. The chain combines TRBV9 with TRBJ2-1, with D unclear. The CDR3 length is 14 residues. V was pared by 2 bases and J by 9 bases, with 15 bases between. Germline CDR1 SGDLS, CDR2 YYNGEE. For the CDR3, the DNA is TGTGCCAGCAGCGTTTTTTCGGGTGTTGGTGAGCAGTTCTTC. It codes for CASSVFSGVGEQFF.

This chain joins TRBV6-1 and TRBJ1-2; D ambiguous. Trimming shortened V by 4 bases and J by 4 bases, and 22 bases separated the two germline ends. In germline, CDR1 is MNHNS, CDR2 SASEGT. This CDR3 spans 17 amino acids. This chain's CDR3 is CASSVSAFRYSGYGYTF. CDR3 in DNA: TGTGCCAGCAGTGTATCTGCTTTTCGGTACTCGGGCTATGGCTACACCTTC.

The chain has TRBV10-3 and TRBJ1-2, with D hard to call. This CDR3 is 13 amino acids long. V was trimmed by 4 bases and J by 4 bases, leaving 10 bases between them. Germline CDR1 is ENHRY and CDR2 is SYGVKD. The CDR3 nucleotides read TGTGCCATCAGTGGGTGGGGTGGCTATGGCTACACCTTC. It yields the protein CAISGWGGYGYTF.

V usage is TRBV9 and J usage is TRBJ1-4; the D is unclear. Looked up from germline, CDR1 is SGDLS and CDR2 is YYNGEE. Trimming stripped 4 bases from V and 3 bases from J, with 13 bases between. The CDR3 is 15 amino acids. The CDR3 nucleotides are TGTGCCAGCAGCCCGCGGCCAATACCTAATGAAAAACTGTTTTTT. Residues: CASSPRPIPNEKLFF.

The chain is built from TRBV2 and TRBJ1-3; D possibly corresponds to TRBD1 (5 bases). V lost 3 bases, J lost 2 bases, and 8 bases lay in between. The CDR3 is made up of 14 amino acids. Germline V lookup: CDR1 SNHLY, CDR2 FYNNEI. CDR3 loop: CASSELGAGNTIYF. DNA for the CDR3: TGTGCCAGCAGTGAGCTGGGGGCTGGAAACACCATATATTTT. Using reference TRBV2 and TRBJ1-3 for the parts outside the CDR3, the full variable domain is EPEVTQTPSHQVTQMGQEVILRCVPISNHLYFYWYRQILGQKVEFLVSFYNNEISEKSEIFDDQFSVERPDGSNFTLKIRSTKLEDSAMYFCASSELGAGNTIYFGEGSWLTVV.

J is TRBJ1-6 and V is TRBV7-2; D is unclear. CDR1 is SGHTA and CDR2 is FQGNSA in the germline V gene. CDR3 size: 13 residues. Deletions cut 5 bases from V and 9 bases from J, with 11 bases between. DNA of the CDR3: TGTGCCAGCAGCCCCCCAGGTCGTTCACCCCTCCACTTT. Translating it yields CASSPPGRSPLHF.

The J gene is TRBJ1-5, the V gene TRBV2; 10 positions agree with TRBD1. CDR1 and CDR2 from the germline V gene are SNHLY and FYNNEI. The V segment lost 6 bases and the J segment 3 bases; nucleotides outside the gene matches: 5. CDR3 size: 15 residues. CDR3 sequence reads: CASRGTGDYNQPQHF. CDR3 bases: TGTGCCAGCAGAGGGACAGGGGACTACAATCAGCCCCAGCATTTT.